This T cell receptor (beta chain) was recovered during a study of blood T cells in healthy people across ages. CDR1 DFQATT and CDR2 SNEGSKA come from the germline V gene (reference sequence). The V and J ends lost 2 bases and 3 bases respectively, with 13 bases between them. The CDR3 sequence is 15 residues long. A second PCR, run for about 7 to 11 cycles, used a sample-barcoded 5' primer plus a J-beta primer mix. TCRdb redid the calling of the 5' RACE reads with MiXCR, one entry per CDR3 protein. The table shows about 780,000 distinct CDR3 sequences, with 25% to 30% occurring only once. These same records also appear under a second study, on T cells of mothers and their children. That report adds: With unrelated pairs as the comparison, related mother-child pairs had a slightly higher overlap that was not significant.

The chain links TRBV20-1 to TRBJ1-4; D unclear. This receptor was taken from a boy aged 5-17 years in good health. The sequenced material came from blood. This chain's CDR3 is CSARPGFAANEKLFF. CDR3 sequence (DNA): TGCAGTGCTAGACCGGGGTTCGCGGCTAATGAAAAACTGTTTTTT.